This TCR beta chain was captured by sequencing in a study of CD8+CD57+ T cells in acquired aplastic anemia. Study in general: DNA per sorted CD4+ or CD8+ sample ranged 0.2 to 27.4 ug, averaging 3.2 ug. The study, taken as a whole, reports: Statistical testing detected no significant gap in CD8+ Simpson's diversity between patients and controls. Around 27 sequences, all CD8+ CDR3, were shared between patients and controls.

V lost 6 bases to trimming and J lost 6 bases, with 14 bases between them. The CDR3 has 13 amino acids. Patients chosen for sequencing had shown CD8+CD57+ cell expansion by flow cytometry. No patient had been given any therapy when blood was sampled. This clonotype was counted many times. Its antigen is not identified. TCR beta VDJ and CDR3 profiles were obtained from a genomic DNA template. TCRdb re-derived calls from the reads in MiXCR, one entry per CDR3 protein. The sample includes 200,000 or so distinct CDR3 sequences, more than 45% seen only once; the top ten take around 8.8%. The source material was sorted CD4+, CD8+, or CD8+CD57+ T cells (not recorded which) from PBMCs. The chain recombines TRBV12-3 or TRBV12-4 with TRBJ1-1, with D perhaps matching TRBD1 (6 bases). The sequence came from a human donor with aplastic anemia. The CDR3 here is CASSRRGGPEAFF. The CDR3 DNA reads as TGTGCCAGCAGCCGGCGGGGGGGCCCTGAAGCTTTCTTT.